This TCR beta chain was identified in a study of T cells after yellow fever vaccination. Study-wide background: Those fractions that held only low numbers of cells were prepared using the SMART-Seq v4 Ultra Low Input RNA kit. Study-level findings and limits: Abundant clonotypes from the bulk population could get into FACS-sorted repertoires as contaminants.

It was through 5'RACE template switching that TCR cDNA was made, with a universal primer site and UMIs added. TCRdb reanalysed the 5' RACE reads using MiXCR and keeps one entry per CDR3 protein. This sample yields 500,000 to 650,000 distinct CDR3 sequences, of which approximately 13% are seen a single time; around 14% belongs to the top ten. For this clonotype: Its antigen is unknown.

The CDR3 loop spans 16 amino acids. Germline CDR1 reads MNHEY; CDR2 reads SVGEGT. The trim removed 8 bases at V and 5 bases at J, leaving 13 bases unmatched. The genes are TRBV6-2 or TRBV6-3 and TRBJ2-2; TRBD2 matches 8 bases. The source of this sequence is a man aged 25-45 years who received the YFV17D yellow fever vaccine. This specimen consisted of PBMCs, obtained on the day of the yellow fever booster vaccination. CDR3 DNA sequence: TGTGCCAGCTCTCGGGGGGGGTCAAGTCGTACCGGGGAGCTGTTTTTT. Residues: CASSRGGSSRTGELFF.